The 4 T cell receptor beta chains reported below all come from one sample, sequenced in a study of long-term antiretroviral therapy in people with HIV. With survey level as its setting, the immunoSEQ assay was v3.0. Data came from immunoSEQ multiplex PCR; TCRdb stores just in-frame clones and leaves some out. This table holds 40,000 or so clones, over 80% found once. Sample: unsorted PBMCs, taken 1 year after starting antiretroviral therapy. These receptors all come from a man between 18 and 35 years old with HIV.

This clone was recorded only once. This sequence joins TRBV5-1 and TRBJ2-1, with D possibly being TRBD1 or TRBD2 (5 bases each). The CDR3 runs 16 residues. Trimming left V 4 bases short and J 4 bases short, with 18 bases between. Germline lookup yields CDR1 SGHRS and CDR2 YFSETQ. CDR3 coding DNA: TGCGCCAGCAGCGCGGAACCGGGACCGGCTTACAATGAGCAGTTCTTC. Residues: CASSAEPGPAYNEQFF.

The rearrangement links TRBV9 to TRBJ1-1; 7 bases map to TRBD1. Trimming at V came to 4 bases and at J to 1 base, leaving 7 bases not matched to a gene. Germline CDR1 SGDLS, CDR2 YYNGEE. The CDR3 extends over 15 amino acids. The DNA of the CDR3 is TGTGCCAGCAGCAACCCCGGGACAGAGAACACTGAAGCTTTCTTT. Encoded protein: CASSNPGTENTEAFF. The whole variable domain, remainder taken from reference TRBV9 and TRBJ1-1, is DSGVTQTPKHLITATGQRVTLRCSPRSGDLSVYWYQQSLDQGLQFLIQYYNGEERAKGNILERFSAQQFPDLHSELNLSSLELGDSALYFCASSNPGTENTEAFFGQGTRLTVV.

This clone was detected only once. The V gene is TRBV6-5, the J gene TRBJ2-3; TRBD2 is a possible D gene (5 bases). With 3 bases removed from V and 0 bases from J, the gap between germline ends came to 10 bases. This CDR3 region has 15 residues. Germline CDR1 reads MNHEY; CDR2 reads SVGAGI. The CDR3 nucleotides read TGTGCCAGCAGTTATAGGACTGCGAGCACAGATACGCAGTATTTT. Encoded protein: CASSYRTASTDTQYF.

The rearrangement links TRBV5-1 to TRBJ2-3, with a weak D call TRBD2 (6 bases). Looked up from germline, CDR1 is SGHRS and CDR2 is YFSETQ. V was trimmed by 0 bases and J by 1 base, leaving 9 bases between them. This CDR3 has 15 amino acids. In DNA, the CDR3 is TGCGCCAGCAGCTTGGAACTAGCCGGCACAGATACGCAGTATTTT. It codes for CASSLELAGTDTQYF.